These T cell receptor beta chains were read from a single sample in a study of T cell repertoires in cytomegalovirus infection. No antigen has been assigned to these receptors. TCRdb itself ran the reads through MiXCR, one entry per CDR3 protein. The table records over 100,000 distinct CDR3 sequences, 10% of them present only once. The sequenced material came from PBMCs, sequenced either directly or after in vitro stimulation (not recorded which). These TCRs come from a human donor in good health (CMV status not recorded). Some clones in this sample may be carry-over from other donors' samples. Both conserved end residues are part of each CDR3. D genes are given only for firm matches. Clone size is given for some rows only: seen once, a few or many times, or a class if the clone is expanded.

D: NA
size: NA
V: TRBV4-3
J: TRBJ1-4
CDR3: CASSQAITAKNEKLFF
DNA: TGCGCCAGCAGCCAAGCGATCACTGCTAAGAATGAAAAACTGTTTTTT

D: TRBD1
size: few
V: TRBV19
J: TRBJ1-1
CDR3: CASLYRGRVPEAFF
DNA: TGTGCCAGTTTATACAGGGGGCGCGTTCCTGAAGCTTTCTTT

D: NA
size: many
V: TRBV20-1
J: TRBJ2-1
CDR3: CSAAWDHPLFYNEQFF
DNA: TGCAGTGCTGCTTGGGACCACCCCTTATTTTACAATGAGCAGTTCTTC

D: NA
size: many
V: TRBV7-2
J: TRBJ2-3
CDR3: CASSPAAGSTDTQYF
DNA: TGTGCCAGCAGCCCGGCAGCAGGGAGCACAGATACGCAGTATTTT

D: NA
size: few
V: TRBV4-3
J: TRBJ2-3
CDR3: CASSQDTQGLTQYF
DNA: TGCGCCAGCAGCCAAGATACCCAGGGACTTACGCAGTATTTT

D: TRBD2
size: few
V: TRBV6-2/TRBV6-3
J: TRBJ2-3
CDR3: CASSSGTSDGDTQYF
DNA: TGTGCCAGCAGTTCCGGGACTAGCGACGGGGATACGCAGTATTTT

D: NA
size: many
V: TRBV28
J: TRBJ1-5
CDR3: CASKEAVQPQHF
DNA: TGTGCCAGCAAAGAGGCGGTTCAGCCCCAGCATTTT

D: NA
size: NA
V: TRBV19
J: TRBJ2-5
CDR3: CASSIVGTLMETQYF
DNA: TGTGCCAGTAGTATAGTCGGTACACTAATGGAGACCCAGTACTTC

D: TRBD2
size: many
V: TRBV29-1
J: TRBJ2-7
CDR3: CSVEERSSGTYEQYF
DNA: TGCAGCGTTGAAGAGAGGTCTAGCGGAACCTACGAGCAGTACTTC

D: TRBD1
size: NA
V: TRBV28
J: TRBJ2-1
CDR3: CASETGGFSYNEQFF
DNA: TGTGCCAGCGAGACAGGGGGCTTCTCCTACAATGAGCAGTTCTTC